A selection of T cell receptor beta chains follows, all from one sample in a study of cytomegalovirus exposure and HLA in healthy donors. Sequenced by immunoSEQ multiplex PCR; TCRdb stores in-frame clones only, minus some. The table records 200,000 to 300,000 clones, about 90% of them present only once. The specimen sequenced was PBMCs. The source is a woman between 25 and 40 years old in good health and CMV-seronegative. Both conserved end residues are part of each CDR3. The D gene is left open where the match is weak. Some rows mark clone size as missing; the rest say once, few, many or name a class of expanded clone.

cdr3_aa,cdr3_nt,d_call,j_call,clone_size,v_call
CASSLGKDYGYTF,TGTGCCAGCAGTTTGGGCAAGGACTATGGCTACACCTTC,NA,TRBJ1-2,NA,TRBV27
CSVEVIGANYEQYF,TGCAGCGTTGAAGTGATCGGGGCCAACTACGAGCAGTACTTC,NA,TRBJ2-7,NA,TRBV29-1
CASRSGRLIYEQYF,TGTGCCAGCAGAAGCGGGAGGCTTATCTACGAGCAGTACTTC,TRBD2,TRBJ2-7,NA,TRBV6-5
CASIGQGINQPQHF,TGTGCCAGTATTGGGCAGGGGATCAATCAGCCCCAGCATTTT,NA,TRBJ1-5,NA,TRBV19
CASSPTGWGNEELFF,TGTGCCAGCAGCCCTACAGGGTGGGGCAATGAAGAACTGTTTTTT,NA,TRBJ1-4,NA,TRBV7-9
CASSPQMGETQYF,TGTGCCAGCTCACCTCAGATGGGGGAGACCCAGTACTTC,NA,TRBJ2-5,NA,TRBV18
CASSLSGTFYEQYF,TGTGCCAGCAGTTTATCCGGTACCTTCTACGAGCAGTACTTC,NA,TRBJ2-7,NA,TRBV27
CASSDAGGPTDTQYF,TGTGCCAGCAGTGACGCCGGAGGTCCCACAGATACGCAGTATTTT,NA,TRBJ2-3,NA,TRBV6-4
CASSQDSRVNIQYF,TGTGCCAGCAGTCAGGACAGCCGGGTAAACATTCAGTACTTC,NA,TRBJ2-4,once,TRBV2
CASSPGVSSYNEQFF,TGTGCCAGCAGTCCCGGGGTGAGCTCCTACAATGAGCAGTTCTTC,NA,TRBJ2-1,once,TRBV7-2
CASSDGLAGYQETQYF,TGTGCCAGCAGTGACGGACTAGCGGGATACCAAGAGACCCAGTACTTC,TRBD2,TRBJ2-5,NA,TRBV25-1
CASSYTGATNEKLFF,TGTGCCAGCAGCTACACAGGGGCAACTAATGAAAAACTGTTTTTT,TRBD1,TRBJ1-4,NA,TRBV7-2
CASSLDLRETQYF,TGTGCCAGCAGTTTGGACCTTCGGGAGACCCAGTACTTC,NA,TRBJ2-5,once,TRBV28
CASSLGYTYEQYF,TGTGCCAGCAGCTTAGGGTACACCTACGAGCAGTACTTC,NA,TRBJ2-7,few,TRBV7-3